This T cell receptor (beta chain) is from a study of blood T cells in healthy people across ages. The CDR3 contains 15 residues. Deletions cut 5 bases from V and 6 bases from J, with 21 bases between. The germline V gene has CDR1 DFQATT and CDR2 SNEGSKA (reference sequence). The second PCR ran roughly 7 to 12 cycles with a sample-barcoded 5' primer and J-beta primers. Each TCR beta cDNA got a 12-nucleotide random molecular identifier. A single record per CDR3 protein comes from TCRdb applying MiXCR to the 5' RACE reads. Found here are some 900,000 distinct CDR3 sequences, roughly 48% of them singletons; the top ten hold over 10%.

The sequenced sample was blood. This sequence was found in a man aged 25-45 years in good health. The V gene is TRBV20-1, the J gene TRBJ2-3; perhaps TRBD1 as D (5 bases). This CDR3 reads CSAARLTDTYDTQYF. The CDR3 bases are TGCAGTGCTGCGCGATTGACAGATACATACGATACGCAGTATTTT.